Each of the 8 T cell receptor beta chains below was sequenced from the same sample in a study of Graves' ophthalmopathy and Graves' hyperthyroidism (dated by TCRdb to the late 2010s). The data were produced on an Illumina HiSeq 2000. For repertoire sequencing, the TCR beta CDR3 regions were amplified from RNA transcripts. A first-round RT-PCR used HTBI primers with the Qiagen OneStep RT-PCR kit, followed by a second-round multiplex PCR, size selection and purification. Starting from the raw public reads, TCRdb applied fastp trimming at Q25, assembled clones with MiXCR and retained in-frame beta chains. Rows merge per CDR3 protein into single entries with the most common DNA and genes. The sample contains 500,000 to 600,000 distinct CDR3 sequences, roughly 40% of them found a single time. The ten largest account for about 4.2% of the sample. Sequencing used peripheral blood or thyroid tissue (not recorded which). The receptors originated from an adult man with Graves' hyperthyroidism.

This clonotype was seen a few times. The chain links TRBV5-4 to TRBJ2-5; weak D call: TRBD2 (5 bases). The V gene lost 4 bases and the J gene lost 7 bases, with 20 bases spanning the gap. CDR1 is SGHNT, CDR2 YYREEE, per germline (reference sequence). CDR3 length: 15 residues. The CDR3 region is CASSGGANGEGTQYF. CDR3 bases: TGTGCCAGCAGCGGCGGAGCCAACGGGGAAGGGACCCAGTACTTC.

As concerns this clonotype: An end of the junction differs from the germline gene, which may be a read error. This chain uses TRBV20-1 with TRBJ2-5, with TRBD2 matching 9 bases. Germline CDR1 is DFQATT and CDR2 is SNEGSKA (reference sequence). The CDR3 has 9 residues. The CDR3 loop reads CSARAAGGF. CDR3 bases: TGCAGTGCTAGAGCAGCGGGAGGATTC.

Many counts were recorded for this clonotype. This chain joins TRBV7-9 and TRBJ1-1; D is uncertain. V dropped 3 bases and J dropped 2 bases, with 13 bases sitting between them. CDR3 length: 15 amino acids. Germline CDR1 and CDR2: SEHNR and FQNEAQ (reference sequence). CDR3 bases: TGTGCCAGCAGCTTTCTCGGCAGGACTAACACTGAAGCTTTCTTT. Its translation: CASSFLGRTNTEAFF.

The rearrangement uses TRBV5-1 and TRBJ1-1; D unresolved. The germline V gene has CDR1 SGHRS and CDR2 YFSETQ. The V end was cut by 0 bases, the J end by 5 bases, with 17 bases between. The CDR3 runs to 16 residues. The CDR3, as DNA: TGCGCCAGCAGCTTGGGTTCGTTAGGACGGGGAACTGAAGCTTTCTTT. Protein sequence: CASSLGSLGRGTEAFF.

Details on this clonotype: One base away lies a much larger clone, so this may be a sequencing read error. The chain combines TRBV2 with TRBJ1-5, with D possibly TRBD1 on 6 matching bases. V lost 6 bases and J lost 4, with 13 bases in between. The CDR3 has 14 residues. Germline CDR1 SNHLY, CDR2 FYNNEI. The CDR3 reads CASRKTGGNQPQHF. The CDR3 nucleotides are TGTGCCAGCAGGAAGACAGGAGGGAATCAGCCCCAGCATTTT.

In this sample, this clonotype turned up many times. The V and J genes are TRBV15 and TRBJ1-1; perhaps TRBD1 as D (5 bases). Per the germline V gene, CDR1 is LNHNV and CDR2 is YYDKDF (reference sequence). The ends were cut back, 0 bases at V and 0 bases at J, with 11 bases in the middle. There are 16 residues in the CDR3. CDR3 in DNA: TGTGCCACCAGCAGAGAAAGGGGCAGGTTGAACACTGAAGCTTTCTTT. Amino acid sequence: CATSRERGRLNTEAFF.

V usage is TRBV20-1 and J usage is TRBJ2-5; tentatively, D is TRBD1 or TRBD2 (5 bases each). Between the trimmed V and J ends, which lost 3 bases and 3 bases, there was a span of 20 bases. Germline V gives CDR1 DFQATT, CDR2 SNEGSKA (reference sequence). The CDR3 sequence is 16 residues long. For the CDR3, the DNA is TGCAGTGCTAGGGACTTCCGGGCAGGGATGAAAGAGACCCAGTACTTC. It translates to CSARDFRAGMKETQYF.

In its sample, this clonotype was seen many times. The V call is TRBV20-1, the J call TRBJ1-1, with D uncertain. Germline CDR1 reads DFQATT; CDR2 reads SNEGSKA (reference sequence). The ends were cut back, 3 bases at V and 4 bases at J, with 12 bases in the middle. The CDR3 runs to 13 residues. Written as DNA, the CDR3 is TGCAGTGCTAGTTATGGGGTAAGCACTGAAGCTTTCTTT. Protein: CSASYGVSTEAFF.